This record covers a single T cell receptor (beta chain). V gave up 1 base and J gave up 7 bases, with 13 bases separating them. Germline V CDR1 and CDR2: SQVTM, ANQGSEA. The CDR3 totals 13 residues. The record originates from a study of blood T cell repertoires in COVID-19. Study in general: The United States, Italy and Spain provided the acute and convalescent COVID-19 samples. PBMCs, B-cell-depleted T cells, or T cells were the source of the cDNA or gDNA that made up the material.

Participant-given clinical history determined each cohort assignment. In the authors' workflow: Reference gene primer amplification yielded estimated nucleated cell counts. TCRdb's table, derived via immunoSEQ multiplex PCR, lists solely in-frame clones and lacks some. V, J and clone size are taken as reported in that table, and D and trimming were inferred from the DNA itself. The sample carries a few hundred thousand clones, about 92% recorded once. The rearrangement joins TRBV29-1 to TRBJ1-2; no definite D call. Sequenced: PBMCs or T cells enriched from blood (not recorded which). The source is a man aged 18 to 30 who had recovered from COVID-19. The CDR3 nucleotides read TGCAGCGTTGAAGCCCGTTTCCTGCGTGGCTACACCTTC. This codes for CSVEARFLRGYTF.